Below are 18 T cell receptor beta chains sequenced from a single sample in a study of PD-L1 blockade in urothelial cancer. Time point reported: pretreatment peripheral blood. Clones were sequenced by immunoSEQ multiplex PCR, and TCRdb holds only the in-frame ones, with some missing. The sample lists 30,000 to 40,000 clones, around four fifths occurring once. Sequenced here: PBMCs, sampled around atezolizumab (anti-PD-L1) treatment. The source of these receptors is a man aged 80 or over with urothelial cancer.

V usage is TRBV11-2 and J usage is TRBJ2-4; 12 nucleotides match TRBD1. Germline CDR1 and CDR2: SGHAT and FQNNGV. Trimming at V came to 1 base and at J to 8 bases, leaving 9 bases not matched to a gene. The CDR3 has 17 residues. In DNA form, the CDR3 reads TGTGCCAGCAGCTTAGGGGTGGGGACAGGGGGCAGGGACATTCAGTACTTC. As protein: CASSLGVGTGGRDIQYF.

This clone was observed a handful of times. V is TRBV6-6 and J is TRBJ2-7; 12 bases fit TRBD2. Germline V CDR1 and CDR2: MNHNY, SVGAGI (reference sequence). The V and J ends lost 6 bases and 5 bases, in that order; junction bases with no gene match: 11. CDR3 length equals 16 residues. CDR3 loop: CASRETSGRLSNEQYF. The CDR3 DNA is TGTGCCAGCAGGGAGACTAGCGGGAGATTGTCAAACGAGCAGTACTTC.

This chain joins TRBV7-2 and TRBJ2-5; 11 positions agree with TRBD2. Germline lookup yields CDR1 SGHTA and CDR2 FQGNSA. V was clipped by 5 bases and J by 5 bases; unmatched bases: 10. The CDR3 is made up of 16 amino acids. DNA of the CDR3: TGTGCCAGCAGCCGCATCACTAGCGGGAGCCGGGAGACCCAGTACTTC. This sequence encodes CASSRITSGSRETQYF.

Only one count was recorded for this clone. The V call is TRBV6-5, the J call TRBJ2-1; 10 bases align to TRBD2. The trim removed 8 bases at V and 7 bases at J, leaving 11 bases unmatched. The CDR3 spans 15 residues. Germline-derived CDR1 and CDR2 are MNHEY and SVGAGI. The CDR3 nucleotides are TGTGCCAGCTCACGAAGCGGGAGGGCCGTTAATGAGCAGTTCTTC. It specifies CASSRSGRAVNEQFF.

This sequence joins TRBV5-1 and TRBJ2-3, with unresolved D. Trimming left V 4 bases short and J 0 bases short, with 9 bases between. The CDR3 spans 14 residues. Germline V CDR1 and CDR2: SGHRS, YFSETQ. The CDR3 region is CASSQRTSTDTQYF. The CDR3 DNA sequence: TGCGCCAGCAGCCAACGTACTAGCACAGATACGCAGTATTTT.

The V and J genes are TRBV9 and TRBJ2-5; the D is unclear. The CDR3 is 16 residues long. V lost 0 bases, J lost 1 base, and 13 bases lay in between. Germline CDR1 and CDR2: SGDLS and YYNGEE. CDR3 loop: CASSVVVRRSQETQYF. DNA for the CDR3: TGTGCCAGCAGCGTAGTCGTGCGCCGGAGCCAAGAGACCCAGTACTTC.

V gene TRBV9 combines with J gene TRBJ2-3; TRBD2 matches 14 bases. The CDR3 covers 16 residues. J was trimmed by 4 bases and V by 3 bases; bases with no gene match: 4. Germline CDR1 reads SGDLS; CDR2 reads YYNGEE. The CDR3 DNA sequence: TGTGCCAGCAGCGGGACTAGCGGGAGGCTGGCAGATACGCAGTATTTT. Its translation is CASSGTSGRLADTQYF.

This rearrangement joins TRBV19 to TRBJ1-4, with 7 bases that match TRBD1. Germline-derived CDR1 and CDR2 are LNHDA and SQIVND (reference sequence). The CDR3 loop spans 15 amino acids. After removal of 4 bases from V and 4 bases from J, the junction contained 6 bases not matched to a gene. The CDR3 coding sequence is TGTGCCAGTAGTAACCGTGACAGGGTTAATGAAAAACTGTTTTTT. Translation: CASSNRDRVNEKLFF. The full variable domain, in which reference TRBV19 and TRBJ1-4 provide the parts outside the CDR3, is DGGITQSPKYLFRKEGQNVTLSCEQNLNHDAMYWYRQDPGQGLRLIYYSQIVNDFQKGDIAEGYSVSREKKESFPLTVTSAQKNPTAFYLCASSNRDRVNEKLFFGSGTQLSVL.

This clone was seen a few times. The V and J genes are TRBV5-4 and TRBJ2-1, with 10 nucleotides matching TRBD2. The germline V gene has CDR1 SGHNT and CDR2 YYREEE (reference sequence). J gave up 0 bases and V 2 bases, and 5 bases lay outside the gene matches. The CDR3 length is 17 residues. CDR3: CASSFPTSGLSYNEQFF. In nucleotides, the CDR3 is TGTGCCAGCAGCTTCCCGACTAGCGGGCTCTCCTACAATGAGCAGTTCTTC.

This clone came up once. The V call is TRBV5-4, the J call TRBJ2-3; D is possibly TRBD2 (5 bases). V gave up 5 bases and J gave up 8 bases, with 18 bases separating them. CDR1 SGHNT and CDR2 YYREEE come from the germline V gene (reference sequence). This CDR3 is 14 amino acids long. The CDR3 sequence is CASSLEVTSGTQYF. As DNA, the CDR3 is TGTGCCAGCAGTCTGGAGGTTACATCGGGTACGCAGTATTTT.

The chain employs TRBV7-9 and TRBJ1-1, with unresolved D. The germline gives CDR1 SEHNR, CDR2 FQNEAQ (reference sequence). V was shortened by 5 bases and J by 3 bases, with 13 bases between the two germline ends. The CDR3 totals 14 residues. CDR3 amino acids: CASSIGRSHTEAFF. The CDR3 DNA sequence: TGTGCCAGCAGCATCGGGAGGTCTCACACTGAAGCTTTCTTT.

The genes are TRBV5-1 and TRBJ2-1; 9 bases are a match to TRBD1. V lost 4 bases and J lost 1; bases outside the gene matches: 3. The germline V gene encodes CDR1 SGHRS and CDR2 YFSETQ. The CDR3 has 15 residues. The CDR3 loop reads CASSVTGGSYNEQFF. CDR3 sequence (DNA): TGCGCCAGCAGCGTGACAGGGGGGTCCTACAATGAGCAGTTCTTC.

The CDR3 sequence: CASRDLRTGYSYEQYF. CDR3 sequence (DNA): TGTGCCAGCAGAGACTTAAGGACAGGGTACTCCTACGAGCAGTACTTC. This sequence joins TRBV11-2 and TRBJ2-7; 8 bases line up with TRBD1. CDR3 length equals 16 residues. Losses at the gene ends were 6 bases for V and 0 bases for J; bases not matched to a gene: 10. Germline V gives CDR1 SGHAT, CDR2 FQNNGV.

This clone was counted once. The CDR3 here is CASSSGLGQAASYEQYF. In DNA form, the CDR3 reads TGTGCCAGCAGCTCCGGGTTGGGGCAGGCCGCCTCCTACGAGCAGTACTTC. The chain joins TRBV11-2 to TRBJ2-7, with D perhaps TRBD1 (5 bases). The germline V gene encodes CDR1 SGHAT and CDR2 FQNNGV. The CDR3 totals 17 residues. The V and J ends lost 4 bases and 0 bases respectively, with 19 bases between them.

The table lists this clone with a count of one. The chain is built from TRBV11-2 and TRBJ2-7, with 10 bases lining up with TRBD1. Germline V gene data show CDR1 as SGHAT and CDR2 as FQNNGV. The CDR3 is made up of 17 amino acids. J lost 2 bases, V lost 4 bases, and 11 bases had no gene match. The CDR3 loop is CASSSEGTGAGAYEQYF. DNA for the CDR3: TGTGCCAGCAGCTCGGAGGGGACAGGGGCGGGGGCCTACGAGCAGTACTTC. Full variable domain (outside the CDR3, taken from reference TRBV11-2 and TRBJ2-7): EAGVAQSPRYKIIEKRQSVAFWCNPISGHATLYWYQQILGQGPKLLIQFQNNGVVDDSQLPKDRFSAERLKGVDSTLKIQPAKLEDSAVYLCASSSEGTGAGAYEQYFGPGTRLTVT.

A remark on this clone: This specimen includes other DNA sequences encoding the same CDR3. The V gene is TRBV18, the J gene TRBJ1-3; D call uncertain. V lost 3 bases, J lost 0 bases, and 3 bases lay in between. Germline V CDR1 and CDR2: KGHSH, LQKENI. The CDR3 runs to 13 residues. The CDR3 DNA is TGTGCCAGCTCACCGAGCTCTGGAAACACCATATATTTT. Its protein is CASSPSSGNTIYF. The variable domain in full, completed from reference TRBV18 and TRBJ1-3, reads NAGVMQNPRHLVRRRGQEARLRCSPMKGHSHVYWYRQLPEEGLKFMVYLQKENIIDESGMPKERFSAEFPKEGPSILRIQQVVRGDSAAYFCASSPSSGNTIYFGEGSWLTVV.

The chain links TRBV11-2 to TRBJ2-7; D uncertain. The ends were cut back, 1 base at V and 4 bases at J, with 8 bases in the middle. CDR3 length: 13 amino acids. In germline, CDR1 is SGHAT, CDR2 FQNNGV. The CDR3 nucleotides read TGTGCCAGCAGCTTAGTTTCGGGTTACGAGCAGTACTTC. Protein sequence: CASSLVSGYEQYF.

In this sample, this clone turned up once. The V and J genes are TRBV18 and TRBJ2-1; the match to TRBD2 covers 7 bases. Per the germline V gene, CDR1 is KGHSH and CDR2 is LQKENI. Trimming removed 1 base from V and 5 bases from J; junction bases left unmatched: 5. The CDR3 length is 15 residues. CDR3 amino acids: CASSPRAGVDNEQFF. The CDR3 DNA reads as TGTGCCAGCTCACCACGGGCGGGAGTGGACAATGAGCAGTTCTTC.